These T cell receptor beta chains were read from a single sample in a study of human T cells and chemical hapten exposure. MiXCR, applied by TCRdb to the RACE reads, yields one record per CDR3 protein. The sample lists 110,000 to 150,000 distinct CDR3 sequences, approximately 12% occurring once. The material sequenced was whole blood, taken in connection with sensitization to the hapten diphenylcyclopropenone (DPC). These receptors originate from a woman aged 45-59 years with alopecia areata. Some clones in this sample may be carry-over from other donors' samples. The CDR3 runs from the conserved cysteine through the conserved F or W. A D gene is named only where the DNA matches it firmly. Rows give clone size only sometimes, using once, few, many, or a class for an expanded clone.

>TRBJ2-7|few|14|TRBV6-5|.
TGTGCCAGCAGTGTCAGGGAAAAGACCTACGAGCAGTACTTC
CASSVREKTYEQYF
>TRBJ2-3|many|17|TRBV6-5|TRBD2
TGTGCCAGCACCGAACAGGACGCTAGCGGGAGAACAGATACGCAGTATTTT
CASTEQDASGRTDTQYF
>TRBJ1-2|.|13|TRBV30|.
TGTGCCTGGAGTGTGGGCGCTAACTATGGCTACACCTTC
CAWSVGANYGYTF
>TRBJ2-3|.|15|TRBV29-1|TRBD2
TGCAGCGTTGCTTTTTCTAGCGGGAGCACAGATACGCAGTATTTT
CSVAFSSGSTDTQYF
>TRBJ2-5|few|13|TRBV5-5|.
TGTGCCAGCAGCCCCGTGGGGATGGAGACCCAGTACTTC
CASSPVGMETQYF
>TRBJ2-1|.|14|TRBV7-3|.
TGTGCCAGCAGCGGACCCGGGAAATGGAATGAGCAGTTCTTC
CASSGPGKWNEQFF
>TRBJ2-1|many|15|TRBV28|TRBD2
TGTGCCAGCAGTCCCCGGGGTACTAGCGGGAGTCTGCAGTTCTTC
CASSPRGTSGSLQFF
>TRBJ2-5|few|14|TRBV20-1|TRBD1
TGCAGTGCTAGAGTGTATGACAGGGTGGAGACCCAGTACTTC
CSARVYDRVETQYF
>TRBJ2-7|.|16|TRBV7-9|TRBD2
TGTGCCAGCAGCCGGACTAGCGGGAGGTCAAACTACGAGCAGTACTTC
CASSRTSGRSNYEQYF
>TRBJ2-5|.|14|TRBV20-1|TRBD1
TGCAGTGCTAGAGGGCAGGGGGAGTGGGAGACCCAGTACTTC
CSARGQGEWETQYF
>TRBJ2-2|.|20|TRBV20-1|TRBD2
TGCAGTGTGACTGCTCCGGGACTAGCGGGAGGGCCCGATGGCACCGGGGAGCTGTTTTTT
CSVTAPGLAGGPDGTGELFF
>TRBJ2-5|.|13|TRBV20-1|.
TGCAGTGCCCTATCGGACCCGGACGAGACCCAGTACTTC
CSALSDPDETQYF
>TRBJ2-7|few|14|TRBV6-2/TRBV6-3|TRBD2
TGTGCCTCCCGACTAGCGGGTGTACCCTACGAGCAGTACTTC
CASRLAGVPYEQYF
>TRBJ2-3|few|15|TRBV7-9|.
TGTGCCAGCAGGGAGACCCAACCCAGCACAGATACGCAGTATTTT
CASRETQPSTDTQYF
>TRBJ2-3|.|15|TRBV24-1|.
TGTGCCACCAGTGCCGCGACAGGAAGTACAGATACGCAGTTTTTT
CATSAATGSTDTQFF
>TRBJ2-4|.|14|TRBV14|TRBD1
TGTGCCAGCAGCCTGACGACAGGGGGCAACATTCAGTACTTC
CASSLTTGGNIQYF
>TRBJ1-1|few|12|TRBV27|.
TGTGCCAGCAGTTTGCGGGGTGGAGGAGCTTTCTTT
CASSLRGGGAFF
>TRBJ2-7|many|14|TRBV27|TRBD1
TGTGCCAGCAGGCGAGCAGGGGGCATATACGAGCAGTACTTC
CASRRAGGIYEQYF
>TRBJ2-5|few|17|TRBV7-2|TRBD2
TGTGCCAGCAGCCCTACGACGGGGCTAGCGGGAGGATGGACCCAGTACTTC
CASSPTTGLAGGWTQYF
>TRBJ1-6|few|15|TRBV6-4|.
TGTGCCAGCAGTGAGGGTTTGGGGAATAATTCACCCCTCCACTTT
CASSEGLGNNSPLHF
>TRBJ2-3|many|15|TRBV29-1|.
TGCAGCGTTCGGACCGGGACAACAAGCACAGATACGCAGTATTTT
CSVRTGTTSTDTQYF
>TRBJ2-3|many|14|TRBV24-1|TRBD2
TGTGCCACCTCGACGGGAGGGTCGTTAGATACGCAGTATTTT
CATSTGGSLDTQYF
>TRBJ1-5|few|14|TRBV6-1|.
TGTGCCAGCAGTATGAAAGATAGCAATCAGCCCCAGCATTTT
CASSMKDSNQPQHF
>TRBJ1-2|many|14|TRBV12-3/TRBV12-4|.
TGTGCCAGCACCGCTTCGGAGCGAAACGGAGGCTACACCTTC
CASTASERNGGYTF
>TRBJ2-5|many|16|TRBV10-3|TRBD2
TGTGCCGCAGGGACGGCTAGCGGGAGCAGTCAAGAGACCCAGTACTTC
CAAGTASGSSQETQYF
>TRBJ2-7|few|16|TRBV30|.
TGTGCCTGGAGACCTCCCGGGACCCGCCGGCCGTACGAGCAGTACTTC
CAWRPPGTRRPYEQYF
>TRBJ2-7|many|14|TRBV14|.
TGTGCCAGCAGCCAACCAGGGCCAGTAGGCGAGCAGTACTTC
CASSQPGPVGEQYF
>TRBJ2-2|.|13|TRBV20-1|TRBD1
TGCAGTGCTCCGGACAGGGTGGCCGGGGAGCTGTTTTTT
CSAPDRVAGELFF
>TRBJ2-5|few|14|TRBV28|.
TGTGCCAGCAGTTTACGGCAAGCCCAAGAGACCCAGTACTTC
CASSLRQAQETQYF
>TRBJ2-1|.|13|TRBV6-2/TRBV6-3|TRBD1
TGTGCCACCCGGGACAGGGGCTACAATGAGCAGTTCTTC
CATRDRGYNEQFF
>TRBJ2-1|.|14|TRBV12-3/TRBV12-4|.
TGTGCCAGCAGTTTAGCGCGTTCCTACAATGAGCAGTTCTTC
CASSLARSYNEQFF
>TRBJ1-4|.|14|TRBV7-2|.
TGTGCCAGCAGCTTGGGGGGTAGGAGTGAAAAACTGTTTTTT
CASSLGGRSEKLFF
>TRBJ1-1|many|11|TRBV21-1|.
TGTGCCAGCGGCAGTCACACTGAAGCTTTCTTT
CASGSHTEAFF
>TRBJ2-7|.|13|TRBV20-1|.
TGCAGTGGTGGTGACAGGCGGACTTCCGAGCAGTACTTC
CSGGDRRTSEQYF
>TRBJ2-7|.|15|TRBV6-2/TRBV6-3|.
TGTGCCAGCAGTTACTCGACAAGTACTACACACGAGCAGTACTTC
CASSYSTSTTHEQYF
>TRBJ2-1|few|18|TRBV19|TRBD1
TGTGCCAGTTCACGGACAGGCCCGCCATTGAGCTCCTACAATGAGCAGTTCTTC
CASSRTGPPLSSYNEQFF
>TRBJ1-5|.|14|TRBV6-5|TRBD1
TGTGCCAGCAGTTACTATGCAGGGGGTCAGCCCCAGCATTTT
CASSYYAGGQPQHF
>TRBJ2-7|few|12|TRBV19|.
TGTGCCAGTAGTATAGCAGGGCGCGAGCAGTACTTC
CASSIAGREQYF